Detailed here is one T cell receptor (beta chain). CDR1 and CDR2 (germline): LNHDA, SQIVND (reference sequence). This CDR3 spans 17 amino acids. V trimming: 7 bases; J trimming: 8 bases; junction bases outside the gene matches: 19. Using immunoSEQ multiplex PCR, the repertoire was profiled, and TCRdb retains in-frame clones only, with some absent. The table has over 70,000 clones, 82% seen once; the top ten hold around 3.9%. This specimen comes from a study of blood T cell repertoires in COVID-19. Whole-study context: In each case, the material was cDNA or gDNA derived from T cells, B-cell-depleted T cells, or PBMCs.

This TCR came from a woman aged 55-70 years with acute or convalescent COVID-19. V and J are TRBV19 and TRBJ1-2; 10 bases agree with TRBD1. Sequenced material: peripheral blood. DNA of the CDR3: TGTGCCAGTACCCCAGAGGGACAGGGGTACAGGACGGAAGGCTACACCTTC. As protein: CASTPEGQGYRTEGYTF.